What follows are 29 T cell receptor beta chains derived from one specimen sequenced in a study of OX40 agonist ivuxolimab in advanced cancers. Sequenced by immunoSEQ multiplex PCR; TCRdb stores in-frame clones only, minus some. Among fewer than 55,000 clones, approximately 87% were seen once, and the ten largest hold about 9.4%. Here the sequenced sample was CD4+ or CD8+ T cells sorted from blood, taken in a trial of the OX40 agonist ivuxolimab. Receptors originate from an adult with an advanced solid tumor such as melanoma, head and neck, liver or kidney cancer.

The chain carries TRBV12-5 and TRBJ2-5; D is uncertain. Between the trimmed V and J ends, which lost 6 bases and 4 bases, there was a span of 18 bases. CDR3 length: 15 amino acids. The V gene's germline CDR1 is LGHNT and CDR2 FRNRAP. The CDR3 bases are TGTGCTAGTGGGCCCGCTGGTAAGCCCTCAGAGACCCAGTACTTC. It codes for CASGPAGKPSETQYF.

The genes are TRBV4-1 and TRBJ1-1; TRBD1 is a possible D gene (6 bases). The CDR3 is made up of 20 amino acids. Germline CDR1 reads MGHRA; CDR2 reads YSYEKL. V was shortened by 0 bases and J by 3 bases, with 26 bases between the two germline ends. CDR3 sequence: CASSQDRGVLIEVEDTEAFF. CDR3 sequence (DNA): TGCGCCAGCAGCCAAGATAGGGGGGTGCTAATAGAGGTGGAGGACACTGAAGCTTTCTTT.

The V and J genes are TRBV5-1 and TRBJ2-5; 11 nucleotides align to TRBD1. Trimming at V came to 4 bases and at J to 2 bases, leaving 7 bases not matched to a gene. Germline CDR1 reads SGHRS; CDR2 reads YFSETQ. The length of the CDR3 is 16 residues. The CDR3 region has the DNA TGCGCCAGCAGCCCCGGGACAGGGGGAGGTCAAGAGACCCAGTACTTC. This encodes CASSPGTGGGQETQYF.

In this sample, this clone turned up once. The CDR3 bases are TGTGCCAGCAGCCCCGATGGACTAGCGGGAGGCTATGAGCAGTTCTTC. Translating gives CASSPDGLAGGYEQFF. V gene TRBV5-5 combines with J gene TRBJ2-1; TRBD2 matches at 14 bases. Germline-derived CDR1 and CDR2 are SGHKS and YYEKEE (reference sequence). The CDR3 runs 16 residues. Losses at the gene ends were 4 bases for V and 8 bases for J; bases not matched to a gene: 8.

The chain carries TRBV29-1 and TRBJ2-2; a weak D match, TRBD2 (6 bases). The germline V gene encodes CDR1 SQVTM and CDR2 ANQGSEA. Trimming left V 1 base short and J 5 bases short, with 11 bases between. The CDR3 has 14 residues. The chain's CDR3 is CSVEAGLSTGELFF. CDR3 bases: TGCAGCGTTGAAGCAGGACTATCAACCGGGGAGCTGTTTTTT.

The J gene is TRBJ2-7, the V gene TRBV19; the match to TRBD1 covers 9 bases. The germline V gene has CDR1 LNHDA and CDR2 SQIVND (reference sequence). Unmatched junction bases numbered 3, after V lost 5 bases and J lost 4 bases. The CDR3 spans 13 residues. The CDR3 reads CASSFGQGYEQYF. CDR3 nucleotide sequence: TGTGCCAGTAGTTTTGGACAGGGGTACGAGCAGTACTTC.

The rearrangement links TRBV4-3 to TRBJ2-4; 13 bases are shared with TRBD2. The germline CDR1 and CDR2 sequences are LGHNA and YSLEER. The CDR3 extends over 18 amino acids. V was pared by 5 bases and J by 0 bases, with 7 bases of the junction left unmatched. This CDR3 is CASSGGLAGDGAKNIQYF. The CDR3 nucleotides read TGCGCCAGCAGCGGTGGACTAGCGGGAGATGGAGCCAAAAACATTCAGTACTTC.

This clone has just one count. The rearrangement joins TRBV27 to TRBJ2-1; weak D call: TRBD2 (6 bases). In germline, CDR1 is MNHEY, CDR2 SMNVEV (reference sequence). This CDR3 spans 18 amino acids. V was clipped by 3 bases and J by 0 bases, with 18 bases between them. For the CDR3, the DNA is TGTGCCAGCAGTTTTTCGGTCCTGACTAGAGACTCCTACAATGAGCAGTTCTTC. Translated, it gives CASSFSVLTRDSYNEQFF.

The gene calls are TRBV4-3 and TRBJ2-2; possibly TRBD1 for D (6 bases). Deletions cut 0 bases from V and 1 base from J, with 6 bases between. From germline, CDR1 is LGHNA and CDR2 YSLEER. The CDR3 is 15 residues long. Written as DNA, the CDR3 is TGCGCCAGCAGCCAAGAGGGACAGAACACCGGGGAGCTGTTTTTT. Its protein product is CASSQEGQNTGELFF.

Concerning this clone itself: At one boundary the junction diverges from the germline segment, which might be a read error. The chain couples TRBV7-7 to TRBJ2-2; 11 bases agree with TRBD2. The V gene's germline CDR1 is SSHAT and CDR2 FNYEAQ (reference sequence). The CDR3 consists of 16 residues. The CDR3 sequence: CASSLSLAGGVGELFF. The CDR3, as DNA: TGTGCTAGCAGCTTATCGCTAGCGGGGGGAGTCGGGGAGCTGTTTTTT. Full variable domain (rest looked up from reference TRBV7-7 and TRBJ2-2): GAGVSQSPRYKVTKRGQDVTLRCDPISSHATLYWYQQALGQGPEFLTYFNYEAQPDKSGLPSDRFSAERPEGSISTLTIQRTEQRDSAMYRCASSLSLAGGVGELFFGEGSRLTVL.

V is TRBV4-3 and J is TRBJ1-2, with TRBD1 matching 11 bases. V lost 0 bases to trimming and J lost 7 bases; unmatched junction nucleotides: 7. CDR1 is LGHNA, CDR2 YSLEER, per germline. The CDR3 sequence is 16 residues long. CDR3 residues: CASSQDPGGQGAGYTF. For the CDR3, the DNA is TGCGCCAGCAGCCAAGATCCGGGAGGACAGGGGGCTGGCTACACCTTC.

The chain joins TRBV2 to TRBJ2-5; a possible D gene is TRBD1 (5 bases). The J call may be faulty, since TRBJ2-7 better matches the DNA end. Germline CDR1 is SNHLY and CDR2 is FYNNEI. This CDR3 region has 14 residues. CDR3 region: CASSDSHGRDEQYF. In DNA form, the CDR3 reads TGTGCCAGCAGTGATAGCCACGGCAGGGACGAGCAGTACTTC.

This rearrangement joins TRBV7-8 to TRBJ1-3; D gene unclear. Germline CDR1 reads SGHVS; CDR2 reads FQNEAQ. V was cut by 5 bases and J by 0 bases, with 11 bases left in between. The CDR3 totals 15 residues. This chain's CDR3 is CASSRDPSSGNTIYF. The CDR3 DNA follows: TGTGCCAGCAGCCGCGACCCTAGCTCTGGAAACACCATATATTTT.

The chain joins TRBV7-6 to TRBJ2-7; 7 bases line up with TRBD2. Trimming at V came to 0 bases and at J to 5 bases, leaving 4 bases not matched to a gene. This CDR3 has 14 residues. The V gene's germline CDR1 is SGHVS and CDR2 FNYEAQ. Written as DNA, the CDR3 is TGTGCCAGCAGCTTAGCGCGGGGGATTGACGAGCAGTACTTC. It specifies CASSLARGIDEQYF.

V is TRBV6-5 and J is TRBJ1-6; D is undetermined. The ends were cut back, 4 bases at V and 9 bases at J, with 10 bases in the middle. The CDR3 is made up of 13 amino acids. Germline CDR1 and CDR2: MNHEY and SVGAGI. The CDR3 sequence: CASSSTPSSPLHF. CDR3 sequence (DNA): TGTGCCAGCAGTTCCACCCCCTCTTCACCCCTCCACTTT.

This chain joins TRBV6-5 and TRBJ1-4; 8 bases map to TRBD1. CDR3 length: 15 amino acids. Germline V lookup: CDR1 MNHEY, CDR2 SVGAGI. J gave up 6 bases and V 6 bases, and 9 bases lay outside the gene matches. The CDR3 loop reads CASSSQTGGDEKLFF. In DNA form, the CDR3 reads TGTGCCAGCAGCTCCCAAACAGGGGGTGATGAAAAACTGTTTTTT.

The chain carries TRBV7-9 and TRBJ2-7; TRBD2 aligns across 10 bases. The germline V gene encodes CDR1 SEHNR and CDR2 FQNEAQ (reference sequence). The CDR3 is made up of 16 amino acids. J lost 2 bases, V lost 4 bases, and 8 bases had no gene match. CDR3 sequence: CASSSGTSELPYEQYF. CDR3 bases: TGTGCCAGCAGCTCCGGGACTAGCGAACTTCCCTACGAGCAGTACTTC.

The gene calls are TRBV11-3 and TRBJ2-1; the D gene is possibly TRBD1 (5 bases). CDR3 length: 15 residues. V was cut by 5 bases and J by 7 bases, with 18 bases left in between. Germline V CDR1 and CDR2: SGHNT, YENEEA. CDR3 region: CASSPRQGTSNEQFF. The CDR3 DNA reads as TGTGCCAGCAGCCCGCGGCAGGGAACTTCGAATGAGCAGTTCTTC.

Within the sample, this clone is medium-sized. This sample includes further DNA sequences coding for the same CDR3. This rearrangement joins TRBV7-9 to TRBJ1-2; 8 nucleotides align to TRBD1. Germline V gene sequence: CDR1 SEHNR, CDR2 FQNEAQ (reference sequence). This CDR3 has 12 residues. J was trimmed by 8 bases and V by 5 bases; bases with no gene match: 4. The CDR3 region is CASSPGQGGYTF. In DNA form, the CDR3 reads TGTGCCAGCAGCCCCGGACAGGGAGGCTACACCTTC.

The chain combines TRBV7-8 with TRBJ1-4; D unclear. V lost 0 bases and J 4 bases, leaving 12 bases between the germline ends. This CDR3 contains 16 residues. CDR1 is SGHVS, CDR2 FQNEAQ, per germline. The chain's CDR3 is CASSLAYRSYNEKLFF. CDR3 bases: TGTGCCAGCAGCTTAGCCTACAGAAGTTATAATGAAAAACTGTTTTTT.

The V gene is TRBV14, the J gene TRBJ2-1, with 7 positions matching TRBD2. This CDR3 is 17 amino acids long. CDR1 SGHDN and CDR2 FVKESK come from the germline V gene. V shed 4 bases, J shed 7 bases, and the junction held 16 bases outside the gene matches. CDR3 sequence: CASSLRLGGGPMNEQFF. CDR3 nucleotides: TGTGCCAGCAGCCTCCGACTCGGGGGAGGGCCCATGAATGAGCAGTTCTTC.

This clone has more than one count but fewer than ten. V and J are TRBV15 and TRBJ2-3; 10 positions match TRBD1. There are 14 residues in the CDR3. CDR1 is LNHNV, CDR2 YYDKDF, per germline (reference sequence). The V segment lost 1 base and the J segment 11 bases; nucleotides outside the gene matches: 6. The CDR3: CATSRASGTGEQYF. CDR3 in DNA: TGTGCCACCAGCAGAGCCTCCGGGACAGGGGAGCAGTATTTT.

V usage is TRBV6-5 and J usage is TRBJ2-2; D is ambiguous. V was cut by 6 bases and J by 1 base, with 12 bases left in between. The CDR3 loop spans 15 amino acids. Germline V lookup: CDR1 MNHEY, CDR2 SVGAGI. DNA of the CDR3: TGTGCCAGCAGCTACGTCGTCAGGAACACCGGGGAGCTGTTTTTT. Amino acids: CASSYVVRNTGELFF.

The chain links TRBV30 to TRBJ1-2; 7 bases line up with TRBD1. Trimming removed 2 bases from V and 2 bases from J; junction bases left unmatched: 8. Germline lookup yields CDR1 GTSNPN and CDR2 SVGIG (reference sequence). This CDR3 is built from 15 residues. In DNA form, the CDR3 reads TGTGCCTGGAGTCGGGACAGTACTTCCAACTATGGCTACACCTTC. Amino acid sequence: CAWSRDSTSNYGYTF.

The chain recombines TRBV29-1 with TRBJ1-2; 11 positions agree with TRBD1. J lost 8 bases, V lost 1 base, and 3 bases had no gene match. Germline V gene data show CDR1 as SQVTM and CDR2 as ANQGSEA. The CDR3 is 13 amino acids. CDR3 loop: CSVEGTGGAGYTF. CDR3 bases: TGCAGCGTTGAAGGGACAGGGGGCGCGGGCTACACCTTC.

V is TRBV6-6 and J is TRBJ2-1; D not certain. Trimming took 2 bases from V and 6 from J, leaving 11 bases between them. From germline, CDR1 is MNHNY and CDR2 SVGAGI (reference sequence). This CDR3 contains 14 residues. DNA of the CDR3: TGTGCCAGCAGTTACCCCTCGGGCTCCAATGAGCAGTTCTTC. It codes for CASSYPSGSNEQFF.

This clone has only one observation. V gene TRBV7-6 combines with J gene TRBJ1-1, with TRBD1 matching over 9 bases. There are 16 residues in the CDR3. Trimming at V came to 2 bases and at J to 5 bases, leaving 9 bases not matched to a gene. CDR1 and CDR2 (germline): SGHVS, FNYEAQ. CDR3 bases: TGTGCCAGCAGCTTAATTGTCCGGGACAGGGATACTGAAGCTTTCTTT. It is translated as CASSLIVRDRDTEAFF. Combining the CDR3 with reference TRBV7-6 and TRBJ1-1 gives the whole variable domain GAGVSQSPRYKVTKRGQDVALRCDPISGHVSLYWYRQALGQGPEFLTYFNYEAQQDKSGLPNDRFSAERPEGSISTLTIQRTEQRDSAMYRCASSLIVRDRDTEAFFGQGTRLTVV.

The CDR3 nucleotides read TGCAGCGTTGATCGGGGTAGGGCCTACGAGCAGTACTTC. Protein sequence: CSVDRGRAYEQYF. V gene TRBV29-1 combines with J gene TRBJ2-7; weak D call: TRBD2 (5 bases). V was pared by 3 bases and J by 2 bases, with 11 bases between. Germline-derived CDR1 and CDR2 are SQVTM and ANQGSEA. CDR3 length: 13 amino acids.

V gene TRBV27 combines with J gene TRBJ2-1; D not certain. Germline values: CDR1 MNHEY, CDR2 SMNVEV (reference sequence). CDR3 length: 12 residues. Trimming left V 2 bases short and J 6 bases short, with 5 bases between. CDR3 nucleotide sequence: TGTGCCAGCAGTTTAGGGCCCAATGAGCAGTTCTTC. Its protein product is CASSLGPNEQFF.